This T cell receptor beta chain was observed in a study of shared clonotypes between healthy human individuals. Notes on the study in general: Non-shared clonotypes had lower generation probabilities than clonotypes shared by all four sorted-subset donors. An effect of sequencing depth on clonotype sharing among donors was expected.

With respect to this clone: Its antigen is not identified.

An assay was performed, and its level was deep. Clones were sequenced by immunoSEQ multiplex PCR, and TCRdb holds only the in-frame ones, with some missing. In the table there are around 2.1 million clones, about 92% of which are singletons. Naive CD8 populations comprised CD45RO-negative cells positively selected for CCR7, excluding terminally differentiated effector memory CD45RA+ cells. All donors were Caucasian adults living in Nashville, Tennessee. Germline CDR1 and CDR2: SGHRS and YFSETQ. This CDR3 is built from 18 residues. V lost 4 bases and J lost 3; bases outside the gene matches: 10. The source material was naive CD8+ T cells from PBMCs. The chain has TRBV5-1 and TRBJ2-3; TRBD2 aligns across 14 bases. This sequence originates from a man aged 18 to 30 in good health. Some clones in this sample may be carry-over from other donors' samples. CDR3 sequence: CASSPRLAGGPFTDTQYF. In DNA, the CDR3 is TGCGCCAGCAGCCCCCGACTAGCGGGAGGGCCATTTACAGATACGCAGTATTTT. Supplemented by reference TRBV5-1 and TRBJ2-3, the full variable domain reads KAGVTQTPRYLIKTRGQQVTLSCSPISGHRSVSWYQQTPGQGLQFLFEYFSETQRNKGNFPGRFSGRQFSNSRSEMNVSTLELGDSALYLCASSPRLAGGPFTDTQYFGPGTRLTVL.